The clone carrying this T cell receptor (beta chain) was seen a single time. Its specificity is unknown. V was clipped by 9 bases and J by 7 bases, with 25 bases between them. The CDR3 has 16 residues. Germline V gene data show CDR1 as SNHLY and CDR2 as FYNNEI. Donors were drawn from the approximately 120-subject validation cohort, separate from the roughly 700-subject first cohort. The record originates from a study of cytomegalovirus exposure and HLA in healthy donors. Study-wide results and limits: Subsequent analysis found a tendency for first-cohort TCR clusters to co-occur within the 95 to 150 validation repertoires.

Profiling relied on immunoSEQ multiplex PCR, and the TCRdb table lists in-frame clones only, not all of them. The sample records about 160,000 clones, 88% being singletons. The sequenced sample was PBMCs. The source of this sequence is a man aged 18-30 years in good health and CMV-seronegative. The genes are TRBV2 and TRBJ2-1; D might be TRBD1 (5 bases). The CDR3 here is CASQRETGIPGNEQFF. CDR3 bases: TGTGCCAGTCAAAGAGAAACCGGAATCCCAGGGAATGAGCAGTTCTTC.